This section outlines one T cell receptor (beta chain) sequence together with its context. This clone is medium-sized (0.01 to 0.1%) as judged by frequency; no count is noted. The clone's antigen remains unknown. The read gets to within 3 residues of the CDR3 end, and the germline J gene fills in the rest. This specimen belongs to a study of TET2 disruption in CD19-targeted CAR T cells (dated by TCRdb to 2016 to 2018). For context, the study as a whole: Sample numbers were set by the original clinical trial design and sample availability, with no additional inclusion criteria.

What the treatment or condition label conveys for this sample: autologous CTL019 cells: CD19 CAR with 4-1BB and CD3 zeta domains. TCR zeta and 4-1BB costimulatory signaling domains were incorporated into the CD19 CAR. The DNeasy Blood and Tissue Kit was used to extract genomic DNA from pre-infusion T cells, peripheral blood, or sorted post-infusion T cells. TCR beta chain deep sequencing was performed with the immunoSEQ assay. For the original study's pipeline: Only productive TCR beta rearrangements went into calculating clonotype frequencies. TCRdb mirrors the immuneACCESS table, restricted to in-frame sequences. Some clones are absent from its copies; in checked studies, under half trace to an unresolved V gene, and the reason for the others is unknown. The V and J calls and the clone size are those of that table, but D and trimming were determined from the DNA. Per the sample table, the count is around 400 clones. The ten largest clones add up to 50% of the sample.

The germline V gene encodes CDR1 LNHDA and CDR2 SQIVND (reference sequence). From the cysteine up to the phenylalanine, the CDR3 has a length of 14 residues. The DNA shown is the part of the CDR3 that was read: 33 bases, in frame from base 1. V is pared back by 6 bases and J by 5 bases, with 16 bases lying between the germline termini. Study-wide findings and limitations: The conclusions about the patient's CAR T cells were based on extensive analysis of only one subject.

Sequenced material: peripheral blood, taken from a patient treated with CD19 CAR T cells. This chain joins TRBV19 to TRBJ1-1; possibly the D gene is TRBD1, per 6 matching bases. The receptor was isolated from a man aged 70-80 years with chronic lymphocytic leukemia. CDR3 protein: CASRTRRGRTEAFF. CDR3 DNA (partial): TGTGCCAGTAGGACCAGAAGGGGGAGAACTGAA. Reference TRBV19 and TRBJ1-1 proteins supply the regions before and after the CDR3; the full variable domain is: DGGITQSPKYLFRKEGQNVTLSCEQNLNHDAMYWYRQDPGQGLRLIYYSQIVNDFQKGDIAEGYSVSREKKESFPLTVTSAQKNPTAFYLCASRTRRGRTEAFFGQGTRLTVV.